This TCR beta chain was recovered during a study of T cell responses to AZD1222 COVID-19 vaccine. Study context: Recipients boosted at about 4 weeks or about 12 weeks are pooled. Overall study findings and caveats: After two AZD1222 doses, spike-specific TCR breadth and depth rose versus day 0. It should be noted that donors were predominantly white British and more often female, and clonal diversity was possibly underestimated.

After removal of 5 bases from V and 2 bases from J, the junction contained 8 bases not matched to a gene. Germline CDR1 and CDR2: SEHNR and FQNEAQ (reference sequence). This CDR3 comprises 17 residues. Produced via immunoSEQ multiplex PCR; TCRdb's table is partial and in-frame only. The sample contains some 160,000 clones, 90% to 95% of which appear only once. With respect to this clone: The target antigen is unknown.

The sequencing used peripheral blood, collected on day 0 of AZD1222 vaccination. V gene TRBV7-9 combines with J gene TRBJ2-2; TRBD1 agrees at 10 bases. The TCR was taken from an adult in good health. The CDR3 reads CASSPTWDRGNTGELFF. The CDR3 bases are TGTGCCAGCAGCCCGACGTGGGACAGGGGAAACACCGGGGAGCTGTTTTTT.